One sample yielded the 3 T cell receptor beta chains listed below, sequenced in a study of PD-L1 blockade in urothelial cancer. Repertoires were generated with immunoSEQ multiplex PCR, while TCRdb's copy carries only in-frame clones and drops some. The table has about 56,000 clones, around 84% seen once. Specimen: PBMCs, collected around atezolizumab (anti-PD-L1) treatment. The origin of the receptors is a man in his fifties with urothelial cancer.

The chain has TRBV6-5 and TRBJ2-1; the match to TRBD2 covers 12 bases. Germline assignment: CDR1 MNHEY and CDR2 SVGAGI. CDR3 length: 15 residues. The J segment lost 8 bases and the V segment lost 6 bases, leaving 8 bases of the junction unmatched. The CDR3 region is CASSDGLAGPYEQFF. CDR3 nucleotide sequence: TGTGCCAGCAGCGATGGACTAGCGGGACCCTATGAGCAGTTCTTC.

The chain recombines TRBV5-1 with TRBJ1-6, with TRBD1 identical over 7 bases. V shed 3 bases and J 13 bases; nucleotides not matched to a gene: 13. The CDR3 totals 15 residues. The germline gives CDR1 SGHRS, CDR2 YFSETQ. The CDR3 sequence: CASSSAGTETFPLHF. The CDR3 DNA is TGCGCCAGCAGCTCCGCCGGGACAGAGACTTTCCCCCTCCACTTT.

This chain connects TRBV19 to TRBJ1-5, with 9 bases fitting TRBD1. The V segment lost 5 bases and the J segment 2 bases; nucleotides outside the gene matches: 10. From germline, CDR1 is LNHDA and CDR2 SQIVND (reference sequence). The CDR3 runs 17 residues. CDR3 DNA sequence: TGTGCCAGTAGTCCCCGGGACAGGGCCATCGGCAATCAGCCCCAGCATTTT. Translated, it gives CASSPRDRAIGNQPQHF.